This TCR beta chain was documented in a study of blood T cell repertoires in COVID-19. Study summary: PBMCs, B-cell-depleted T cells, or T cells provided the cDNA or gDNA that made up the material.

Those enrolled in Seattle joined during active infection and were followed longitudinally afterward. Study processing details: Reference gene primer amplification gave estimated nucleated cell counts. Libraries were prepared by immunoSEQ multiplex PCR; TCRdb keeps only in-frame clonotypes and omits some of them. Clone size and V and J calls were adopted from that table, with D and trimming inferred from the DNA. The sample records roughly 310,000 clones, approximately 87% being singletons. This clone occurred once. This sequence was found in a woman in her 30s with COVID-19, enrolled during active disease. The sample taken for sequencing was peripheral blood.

CDR3: CASTLTGAGLGTDTQYF. The CDR3 DNA sequence: TGTGCCAGCACCCTGACAGGAGCGGGACTAGGCACAGATACGCAGTATTTT. The chain uses TRBV11-2 and TRBJ2-3; 8 nucleotides line up with TRBD2. The CDR3 is 17 amino acids. Germline CDR1 SGHAT, CDR2 FQNNGV. J lost 1 base, V lost 7 bases, and 13 bases had no gene match.